This T cell receptor (beta chain) was recovered during a study of blood T cell repertoires in COVID-19. Germline-derived CDR1 and CDR2 are SQVTM and ANQGSEA. The CDR3 runs 16 residues. The J segment lost 2 bases and the V segment lost 2 bases, leaving 8 bases of the junction unmatched. Sequenced by immunoSEQ multiplex PCR; TCRdb stores in-frame clones only, minus some. The table records 70,000 to 95,000 clones, around four fifths of them present only once. This sequence originates from a woman in her sixties or seventies with active or convalescent COVID-19. This rearrangement joins TRBV29-1 to TRBJ2-7, with 11 bases lining up with TRBD1. Sequencing was performed on peripheral blood. The CDR3 here is CSVELLGQGVAYEQYF. The CDR3, as DNA: TGCAGCGTTGAATTGTTGGGACAGGGGGTCGCCTACGAGCAGTACTTC.